These 10 T cell receptor beta chains were sequenced from one sample in a study of T cells in Graves' hyperthyroidism and ophthalmopathy (dated by TCRdb to about 2019). Library preparation was by multiplex PCR. Instrument used: Illumina HiSeq 2000. The TCR beta CDR3 regions were amplified from the RNA transcripts. The first round of RT-PCR for the TCR CDR3 was performed with the HTBI primer set and the Qiagen OneStep RT-PCR kit. The raw public data were reprocessed by TCRdb itself: fastp quality trimming at Q25, MiXCR clonotype calling, in-frame beta chains only. Each entry merges the rows of one CDR3 protein and shows their most common DNA and genes. The sample table holds approximately 400,000 distinct CDR3 sequences, of which roughly 25% were seen once. About 73% of the sample belongs to the ten largest clones. The sequenced sample was blood. The receptors originated from a man aged 50 or older with Graves' hyperthyroidism.

On this clonotype itself: A much larger clone differs by one base, so this may be a read error. The genes are TRBV2 and TRBJ2-4, with TRBD1 as a possible D gene (5 bases). In germline, CDR1 is SNHLY, CDR2 FYNNEI. CDR3 length equals 14 residues. With 1 base removed from V and 7 bases from J, the gap between germline ends came to 11 bases. CDR3 coding DNA: TGTGCCAGCAGTGAAGATGGGGCAGGGAACATTCAGTACTTC. Translated, it gives CASSEDGAGNIQYF.

This chain links TRBV28 with TRBJ2-4; D tentatively reads TRBD1 or TRBD2 (6 bases each). Trimming took off 6 bases at V and 5 bases at J, with 29 bases between the two ends. Looked up from germline, CDR1 is MDHEN and CDR2 is SYDVKM. This CDR3 is 19 amino acids long. The CDR3 here is CASRPPSGTIAEIENIQYF. The DNA for the CDR3 is TGTGCCAGCAGACCCCCTTCCGGGACAATAGCGGAGATCGAAAACATTCAGTACTTC.

This clonotype was detected only a few times. The chain has TRBV5-1 and TRBJ2-7; a possible D gene is TRBD1 (6 bases). The CDR3 covers 14 residues. Trimming shortened V by 5 bases and J by 3 bases, and 15 bases separated the two germline ends. CDR1 is SGHRS, CDR2 YFSETQ, per germline. CDR3 sequence (DNA): TGCGCCAGCAGTGGGGGTATACAGGGCTACGAGCAGTACTTC. Its protein is CASSGGIQGYEQYF.

The CDR3 DNA reads TGTGCCACCAGTACCCCTGCCTTCACCGGGGAGCTGTTTTTT. It is translated as CATSTPAFTGELFF. This rearrangement joins TRBV24-1 to TRBJ2-2; D unresolved. With 6 bases removed from V and 4 bases from J, the gap between germline ends came to 11 bases. The CDR3 totals 14 residues. Germline assignment: CDR1 KGHDR and CDR2 SFDVKD.

Turning to this clonotype: Given the absence of the conserved phenylalanine or tryptophan at the CDR3 end, a read error is likely. The chain couples TRBV3-1 to TRBJ2-3; D is undetermined. The CDR3 covers 15 residues. CDR1 LGHDT and CDR2 YNNKEL come from the germline V gene (reference sequence). The V end was cut by 1 base, the J end by 2 bases, with 10 bases between. The DNA for the CDR3 is TGTGCCAGCAGCCAAGTCGTCGCCGACACAGATACGCAGTATGTT. Encoded protein: CASSQVVADTDTQYV.

This clonotype occurred a few times. V is TRBV28 and J is TRBJ2-1; TRBD2 matches at 7 bases. After removal of 5 bases from V and 8 bases from J, the junction contained 9 bases not matched to a gene. The CDR3 spans 14 residues. Per the germline V gene, CDR1 is MDHEN and CDR2 is SYDVKM. The CDR3 protein is CASSPRGEGDEQFF. DNA for the CDR3: TGTGCCAGCAGTCCCCGGGGGGAAGGGGATGAGCAGTTCTTC.

This clonotype was picked up many times. The chain is built from TRBV2 and TRBJ2-3; 7 bases are shared with TRBD2. Per germline, CDR1 SNHLY and CDR2 FYNNEI. Trimming took 4 bases from V and 0 from J; bases not matched to a gene: 4. The CDR3 is 15 residues long. CDR3 in DNA: TGTGCCAGCAGTGGGCTAGCGGTTAGCACAGATACGCAGTATTTT. This codes for CASSGLAVSTDTQYF.

This clonotype was detected ten times or more. This chain joins TRBV2 and TRBJ1-2; possible D gene TRBD1, 5 bases. CDR1 is SNHLY, CDR2 FYNNEI, per germline. CDR3 length: 13 amino acids. The ends were cut back, 7 bases at V and 2 bases at J, with 11 bases in the middle. This CDR3 is CASTRGNNYGYTF. CDR3 nucleotide sequence: TGTGCCAGCACTCGGGGGAACAACTATGGCTACACCTTC. The variable domain in full, with the rest retrieved from reference TRBV2 and TRBJ1-2, is EPEVTQTPSHQVTQMGQEVILRCVPISNHLYFYWYRQILGQKVEFLVSFYNNEISEKSEIFDDQFSVERPDGSNFTLKIRSTKLEDSAMYFCASTRGNNYGYTFGSGTRLTVV.

This clonotype was counted many times. The rearrangement links TRBV5-1 to TRBJ2-7; 7 nucleotides agree with TRBD2. J lost 6 bases, V lost 5 bases, and 11 bases had no gene match. CDR3 size: 14 residues. The germline V gene encodes CDR1 SGHRS and CDR2 YFSETQ. CDR3 residues: CASRRTTSSSEQYF. The CDR3 DNA is TGCGCCAGCAGGCGAACGACTAGCAGTAGCGAGCAGTACTTC. Variable domain in full (rest from reference TRBV5-1 and TRBJ2-7): KAGVTQTPRYLIKTRGQQVTLSCSPISGHRSVSWYQQTPGQGLQFLFEYFSETQRNKGNFPGRFSGRQFSNSRSEMNVSTLELGDSALYLCASRRTTSSSEQYFGPGTRLTVT.

This clonotype was detected a few times. This chain joins TRBV7-8 and TRBJ1-3, with D perhaps matching TRBD1 (6 bases). The CDR3 covers 17 residues. V was pared by 3 bases and J by 0 bases, with 15 bases between. Germline V gene lookup returns CDR1 SGHVS and CDR2 FQNEAQ. CDR3 nucleotides: TGTGCCAGCAGCTTGGCAGGGGTGGACCACTCTGGAAACACCATATATTTT. It is translated as CASSLAGVDHSGNTIYF.